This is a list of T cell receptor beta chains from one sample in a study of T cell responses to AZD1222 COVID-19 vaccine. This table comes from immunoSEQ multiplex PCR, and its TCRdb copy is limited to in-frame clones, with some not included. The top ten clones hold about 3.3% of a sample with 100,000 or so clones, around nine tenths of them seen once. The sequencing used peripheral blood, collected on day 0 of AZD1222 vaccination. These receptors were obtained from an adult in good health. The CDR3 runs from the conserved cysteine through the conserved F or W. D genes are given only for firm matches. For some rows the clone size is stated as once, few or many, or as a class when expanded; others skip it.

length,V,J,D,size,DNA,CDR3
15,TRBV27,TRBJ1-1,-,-,TGTGCCAGCAGTCCTAGGGGCGGGATGAACACTGAAGCTTTCTTT,CASSPRGGMNTEAFF
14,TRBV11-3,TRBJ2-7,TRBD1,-,TGTGCCAGCAGCACAGGGACAGGGGGCTACGAGCAGTACTTC,CASSTGTGGYEQYF
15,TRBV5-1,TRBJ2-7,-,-,TGCGCCAGCAGCTTGGGACCGGGAGACACCTACGAGCAGTACTTC,CASSLGPGDTYEQYF
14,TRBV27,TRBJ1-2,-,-,TGTGCCAGCAGTTTTTGGGGGGGCGGGGATGGCTACACCTTC,CASSFWGGGDGYTF
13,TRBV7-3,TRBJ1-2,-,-,TGTGCCAGCAGCCCCTCGGTGGATCATGGCTACACCTTC,CASSPSVDHGYTF
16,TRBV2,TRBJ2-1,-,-,TGTGCCAGCAGCGAGGTGGGGGCAGGGTCCTACAATGAGCAGTTCTTC,CASSEVGAGSYNEQFF
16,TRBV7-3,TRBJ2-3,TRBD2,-,TGTGCCAGCAGCACCGGGACTAGCGGGGGGGCAGATACGCAGTATTTT,CASSTGTSGGADTQYF
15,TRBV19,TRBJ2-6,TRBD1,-,TGTGCCAGTAGTCCCCGACAGGGAACGGCCAACGTCCTGACTTTC,CASSPRQGTANVLTF
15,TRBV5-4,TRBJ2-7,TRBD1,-,TGTGCCAGCAGCGCCCCGGGACAGGGGATATACGAGCAGTACTTC,CASSAPGQGIYEQYF
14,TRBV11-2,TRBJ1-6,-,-,TGTGCCAGCAGCTCATTGGCCGGGTGGTCACCCCTCCACTTT,CASSSLAGWSPLHF
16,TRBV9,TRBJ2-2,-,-,TGTGCCAGCAGCGTAGATGTCTTCCTGAACACCGGGGAGCTGTTTTTT,CASSVDVFLNTGELFF
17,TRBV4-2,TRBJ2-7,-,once,TGTGCCAGCAGCCAAGCAGGGGCAGCAGGGGCGGAATACGAGCAGTACTTC,CASSQAGAAGAEYEQYF
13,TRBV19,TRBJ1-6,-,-,TGTGCCAGTAGTACTACAGGGTACTCACCCCTCCACTTT,CASSTTGYSPLHF
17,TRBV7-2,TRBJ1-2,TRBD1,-,TGTGCCAGCAGCTTAGGGACTCCGGGACAGATAAACTATGGCTACACCTTC,CASSLGTPGQINYGYTF
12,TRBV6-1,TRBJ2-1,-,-,TGTGCCAGCAGTGAGTCAGGGAGAACTCCGTTCTTC,CASSESGRTPFF
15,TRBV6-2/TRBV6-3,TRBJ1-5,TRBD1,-,TGTGCCAGCAGTTACAGGGACAGGGTGAATCAGCCCCAGCATTTT,CASSYRDRVNQPQHF
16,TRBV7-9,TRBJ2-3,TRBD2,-,TGTGCCAGCAGCTTAGGGACTAGCGGGAGCACAGATACGCAGTATTTT,CASSLGTSGSTDTQYF
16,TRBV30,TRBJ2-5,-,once,TGTGCCTGGAGTGCCCCAAGGACGCAAGTGGAAGAGACCCAGTACTTC,CAWSAPRTQVEETQYF
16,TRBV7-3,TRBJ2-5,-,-,TGTGCCAGCAGCTTCAGGGCCGCGCTCCGAGGGGAGACCCAGTACTTC,CASSFRAALRGETQYF
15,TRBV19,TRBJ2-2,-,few,TGTGCCAGTAGCTCCGGGACACTCAACCGCGGAGAGCTGTTTTTT,CASSSGTLNRGELFF
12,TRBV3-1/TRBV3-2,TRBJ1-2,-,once,TGTGCCAGCAGCACAGCCAGCCCTGGCTACACCTTC,CASSTASPGYTF
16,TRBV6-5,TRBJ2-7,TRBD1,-,TGTGCCAGCAGTTACCGATTTGGGACAGGGGTTGGCGAGCAGTACTTC,CASSYRFGTGVGEQYF
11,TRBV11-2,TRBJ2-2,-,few,TGTGCCAGCAGCTTATTCGGGGAGCTGTTTTTT,CASSLFGELFF
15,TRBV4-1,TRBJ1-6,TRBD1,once,TGCGCCAGCAGCCAGGAGGGACAGGGGCTTACACCCCTCCACTTT,CASSQEGQGLTPLHF
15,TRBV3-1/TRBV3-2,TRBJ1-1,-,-,TGTGCCAGCAGCTATAAGAGGGGGGTGGTCACTGAAGCTTTCTTT,CASSYKRGVVTEAFF
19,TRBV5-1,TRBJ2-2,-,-,TGCGCCAGCAGCTTGGCCGGGGGCCACACAAATCCTAACACCGGGGAGCTGTTTTTT,CASSLAGGHTNPNTGELFF
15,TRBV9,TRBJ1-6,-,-,TGTGCCAGCAATCCGGGTGAAACCTATAATTCACCCCTCCACTTT,CASNPGETYNSPLHF
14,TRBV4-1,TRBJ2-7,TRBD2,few,TGCGCCAGCAGCCAAGATGTAAGGGGAGGGCCCCGGTACTTC,CASSQDVRGGPRYF
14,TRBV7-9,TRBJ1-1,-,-,TGTGCCAGCAGCTTACGGAATGTGAACACTGAAGCTTTCTTT,CASSLRNVNTEAFF
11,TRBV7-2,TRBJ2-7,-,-,TGTGCCAGCCGCCTCTCCTACGAGCAGTACTTC,CASRLSYEQYF
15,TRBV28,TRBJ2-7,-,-,TGTGCCAGCAGTTTAACTGCCTTTAGATCCTACGAGCAGTACTTC,CASSLTAFRSYEQYF
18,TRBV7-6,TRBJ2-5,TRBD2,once,TGTGCCAGCAGCTCGATAACTAGCGGGGGGGCCTCCCAAGAGACCCAGTACTTC,CASSSITSGGASQETQYF
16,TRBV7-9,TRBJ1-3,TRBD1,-,TGTGCCAGCAGCCAGGGACAGGGGGCCTCTGGAAACACCATATATTTT,CASSQGQGASGNTIYF
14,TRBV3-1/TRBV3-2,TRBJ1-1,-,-,TGTGCCAGCAGCCAAGATTTCTGGTCAGGGAGGGCTTTCTTT,CASSQDFWSGRAFF
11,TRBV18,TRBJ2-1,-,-,TGTGCCAGCGAGGTGGGCAATGAGCAGTTCTTC,CASEVGNEQFF
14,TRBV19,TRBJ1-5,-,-,TGTGCCAGTACAGTGTCGGGTGCGGGACAGCCCCAGCATTTT,CASTVSGAGQPQHF
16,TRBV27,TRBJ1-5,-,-,TGTGCCAGCAGTCCACTGGACAACCGGCGCAATCAGCCCCAGCATTTT,CASSPLDNRRNQPQHF
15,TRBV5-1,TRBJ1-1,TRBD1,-,TGCGCCAGCAGCTTGGGGACAGGGGACCTCACTGAAGCTTTCTTT,CASSLGTGDLTEAFF
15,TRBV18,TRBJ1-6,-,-,TGTGCCAGCTCACCACCGACAGGAGGAGGTTCACCCCTCCACTTT,CASSPPTGGGSPLHF
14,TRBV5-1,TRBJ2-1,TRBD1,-,TGCGCCAGCAGCTTGGGACAGGGGTTGGATGAGCAGTTCTTC,CASSLGQGLDEQFF